Described below is a single TCR beta chain sequence and its context. The antigen is unknown. The germline gene is not matched at one end of the junction; a read error may be the cause. Extracted total RNA amounted to at least 5.5 micrograms for each sample. It was with a sample-barcoded 5' primer and a J-beta primer mix that a second PCR of roughly 7 to 12 cycles was run. Each cDNA was tagged by a template-switch adaptor containing 12 random nucleotides. TCRdb re-called the 5' RACE reads through MiXCR, storing one row per CDR3 protein. The repertoire holds about 730,000 distinct CDR3 sequences, about 42% seen once, with 20% to 25% in the top ten. The data are from a study of blood T cells in healthy people across ages. Study outcomes and limitations: The authors considered diversity estimates from one million T cells to be underestimates. More naive CD4+ cells and higher diversity marked long-lived donors relative to aged donors.

Germline values: CDR1 SNHLY, CDR2 FYNNEI. This CDR3 spans 14 amino acids. V gene TRBV2 combines with J gene TRBJ2-5, with TRBD2 matching over 7 bases. The clonotype comes from an older woman in good health. Sequencing used blood. CDR3 region: CASSDPTGGETRYF. In DNA form, the CDR3 reads TGTGCCAGCAGTGACCCAACGGGGGGAGAGACCCGGTACTTC.